The rows below give T cell receptor beta chains drawn from one sample of a study of T cell repertoires in cytomegalovirus infection. TCRdb called the reads again in MiXCR, with one record for every CDR3 protein. The repertoire consists of about 890,000 distinct CDR3 sequences, with 25% to 40% occurring once and the leading ten covering around an eighth. These receptors have no known antigen. Sequencing used cultured CD8+ T cells from PBMCs, obtained from culture after CMV antigen stimulation. These receptors came from a human donor in good health (CMV status not recorded). Some clones in this sample may be carry-over from other donors' samples. CDR3s include the opening cysteine and the closing phenylalanine or tryptophan. D genes are given only for firm matches. Clone size appears in some rows only: once, few, many, or a class for an expanded clone.

14	NA	many	TRBV7-9	TRBJ2-3	TGTGCCAGCAGCTCCAGACAGGACCTTAGAACGCAGTATTTT	CASSSRQDLRTQYF
13	NA	few	TRBV6-6	TRBJ2-5	TGTGCCAGCAGTTACGGTTTAGCGGAGACCCAGTACTTC	CASSYGLAETQYF
18	TRBD1	NA	TRBV7-9	TRBJ1-2	TGTGCCAGCAGCTTCCCCCGCGGGACAGGGATGATTATAGGAGGCTACACCTTC	CASSFPRGTGMIIGGYTF
13	NA	many	TRBV7-8	TRBJ2-2	TGTGCCAGCACCTTGTACATCTCCGGGGAGCTGTTTTTT	CASTLYISGELFF
14	NA	few	TRBV27	TRBJ1-1	TGTGCCAGTTCCAAAACAGGTTTAAACACTGAAGCTTTCTTT	CASSKTGLNTEAFF
17	NA	NA	TRBV6-5	TRBJ2-5	TGTGCCAGCAGTAACTCCCTCGGGACATTCCAAGGGGAGACCCAGTACTTC	CASSNSLGTFQGETQYF
17	NA	NA	TRBV3-1	TRBJ2-3	TGTGCCAGCAGCCAAGATGGCGGACTCCGTTCCACAGATACGCAGTATTTT	CASSQDGGLRSTDTQYF
15	NA	few	TRBV6-5	TRBJ1-5	TGTGCCAGCAGTCCCTTACAGGGATTCCGGGAGCCCCAGCATTTT	CASSPLQGFREPQHF
17	NA	NA	TRBV14	TRBJ2-2	TGTGCCAGCAGCCAAGTGGGCTCGGTTGGGGTCACCGGGGAGCTGTTTTTT	CASSQVGSVGVTGELFF
11	NA	many	TRBV4-2	TRBJ2-3	TGTGCTGTTGGGGAGTCAGATACGCAGTATTTT	CAVGESDTQYF
14	TRBD1	many	TRBV7-9	TRBJ2-7	TGTGCCAGCAGCTCTCCGGGACAGAACTACGAGCAGTACTTC	CASSSPGQNYEQYF
17	NA	NA	TRBV28	TRBJ1-1	TGTGCCAGCAGCTTGACCTACTCAGGGAAAGAGAACACTGAAGCTTTCTTT	CASSLTYSGKENTEAFF
16	NA	NA	TRBV5-5	TRBJ1-2	TGTGCCAGCAGCTGGCCGGGAGCCGAAGCCAACTATGGCTACACCTTC	CASSWPGAEANYGYTF
15	NA	few	TRBV11-2	TRBJ1-5	TGTGCCAGCAGCTCCTCCGGGGCTAGCAATCAGCCCCAGCATTTT	CASSSSGASNQPQHF
18	NA	NA	TRBV19	TRBJ2-2	TGTGCCAGTAGTATTTTTCTTACAGGGACGGCGGACACCGGGGAGCTGTTTTTT	CASSIFLTGTADTGELFF
21	NA	NA	TRBV7-6	TRBJ2-6	TGTGCCAGCAGCGTAGAAGGGGTTGGGACACCCAAGGGTTATGGGGCCAACGTCCTGACTTTC	CASSVEGVGTPKGYGANVLTF
16	TRBD1	many	TRBV6-2/TRBV6-3	TRBJ2-3	TGTGCCAGCAGTTACCGCCGGGACAGGGCCACAGATACGCAGTATTTT	CASSYRRDRATDTQYF
14	NA	NA	TRBV5-4	TRBJ1-1	TGTGCCAGCAGCTTGGAGCGGGTCAACACTGAAGCTTTCTTT	CASSLERVNTEAFF
16	NA	NA	TRBV2	TRBJ2-2	TGTGCCAGCAGTGAAGTTCGGCCTGCGAACACCGGGGAGCTGTTTTTT	CASSEVRPANTGELFF
16	TRBD2	NA	TRBV11-3	TRBJ2-1	TGTGCCAGCAGCGGGGGGCTAGCGGGGGGCGACAATGAGCAGTTCTTC	CASSGGLAGGDNEQFF
15	NA	few	TRBV7-2	TRBJ2-3	TGTGCCAGCACCCAGAGGGTGGGGGGGCCGGATACGCAGTATTTT	CASTQRVGGPDTQYF
17	NA	few	TRBV7-9	TRBJ2-2	TGTGCCAGCAGCGAGAGACTCCCGGAGAGGGACACCGGGGAGCTGTTTTTT	CASSERLPERDTGELFF
14	NA	NA	TRBV15	TRBJ2-5	TGTGCCACCAGCGGGTTGGACGGACAAGAGACCCAGTACTTC	CATSGLDGQETQYF
14	NA	NA	TRBV7-9	TRBJ2-1	TGTGCCAGCAGCCCGGCGAGACAGTACAATGAGCAGTTCTTC	CASSPARQYNEQFF
15	NA	NA	TRBV2	TRBJ1-4	TGTGCCAGCAGCTCCCCTGAGTCAGCCTATGAAAAACTGTTTTTT	CASSSPESAYEKLFF
18	TRBD2	NA	TRBV27	TRBJ2-1	TGTGCCAGCAGTTTATCGTTACTAGCGGGGGGAAAATACAATGAGCAGTTCTTC	CASSLSLLAGGKYNEQFF
15	NA	NA	TRBV11-3	TRBJ2-3	TGTGCCAGCAGCGACGGAAAGGGGAGCACAGATACGCAGTATTTT	CASSDGKGSTDTQYF
18	NA	NA	TRBV25-1	TRBJ2-2	TGTGCCAGCAGTGACCAACTATTCAGGTTCCAGAAGGACGGGGAGCTGTTTTTT	CASSDQLFRFQKDGELFF
14	NA	few	TRBV18	TRBJ2-5	TGTGCCAGCTCACCACCAGTGGGTGACGAGACCCAGTACTTC	CASSPPVGDETQYF
15	NA	NA	TRBV6-5	TRBJ1-2	TGTGCCAGCAGTTACTCCCCGGACCCCCCTGCTGGCTACACCTTC	CASSYSPDPPAGYTF